A single T cell receptor beta chain is shown here with its context. Its antigen is as yet unknown. This entry is derived from a study of shared clonotypes between healthy human individuals. Study context: CD4 naive and memory got three plates each, CD8 naive two, CD8 memory one.

TCRdb's copy holds only in-frame clones and misses some; the assay was immunoSEQ multiplex PCR. Here the sample spans 2 million to 2.5 million clones, 85% to 95% being singletons. The CDR3 has 15 amino acids. Trimming removed 6 bases from V and 1 base from J, with 14 bases in between. Germline V gene sequence: CDR1 LGHNT, CDR2 FRNRAP. Regarding the study as a whole: A limitation of the genetic and exposure-history diversity represented arose from few donors.

This receptor was taken from a man younger than 30 in good health. Some clones in this sample may be carry-over from other donors' samples. This chain joins TRBV12-5 and TRBJ2-3; TRBD1 is a possible D gene (6 bases). Sequenced: naive CD4+ T cells from PBMCs. The subset is: CD45RA+ positively selected. The DNA of the CDR3 is TGTGCTAGTGGGGAGACAGGCTGGGGCACAGATACGCAGTATTTT. Translation: CASGETGWGTDTQYF.